Following are 14 T cell receptor beta chains from one sample sequenced in a study of cytomegalovirus exposure and HLA in healthy donors (dated by TCRdb to the late 2010s). Receptors were amplified or captured by the immunoSEQ multiplex PCR assay. For the multiplex PCR, a mixture combining 60 forward primers for TCR Vbeta segments and 13 reverse primers for TCR Jbeta segments was used. Entries here come from immuneACCESS through TCRdb and include only in-frame sequences with V and J called. Some clones fail to appear in such tables; in the studies checked, an unresolved V gene covers under half of the shortfall, and the cause of the remainder is unknown. Present in this sample are roughly 130,000 clones, 65% to 85% of which were seen just once. In total, the top ten clones hold approximately 1% of the sample. Material for sequencing was PBMCs. All receptors derive from a man younger than 30 in good health and CMV-seronegative.

This clone has just one count. This CDR3 reads CASSQDGTSVYEQYF. As DNA, the CDR3 is TGCGCCAGCAGCCAAGACGGGACATCCGTCTACGAGCAGTACTTC. The chain carries TRBV4-3 and TRBJ2-7; perhaps TRBD1 as D (6 bases). Per germline, CDR1 LGHNA and CDR2 YSLEER. The V end was cut by 0 bases, the J end by 3 bases, with 12 bases between. CDR3 length equals 15 residues.

The V call is TRBV4-3, the J call TRBJ2-7, with TRBD2 as a possible D gene (6 bases). Germline lookup yields CDR1 LGHNA and CDR2 YSLEER. V was pared by 0 bases and J by 2 bases, with 11 bases between. The CDR3 runs 15 residues. CDR3 protein: CASSQDSGGPYEQYF. In nucleotides, the CDR3 is TGCGCCAGCAGCCAAGATTCCGGGGGTCCCTACGAGCAGTACTTC.

The chain combines TRBV5-1 with TRBJ2-1, with D perhaps TRBD1 (6 bases). Trimming shortened V by 1 base and J by 0 bases, and 17 bases separated the two germline ends. This CDR3 contains 18 residues. Germline V CDR1 and CDR2: SGHRS, YFSETQ. The CDR3 sequence is CASSLWYRVNSSYNEQFF. The CDR3 DNA reads TGCGCCAGCAGCTTGTGGTACAGGGTTAATAGCTCCTACAATGAGCAGTTCTTC.

V gene TRBV21-1 combines with J gene TRBJ2-1; the D call TRBD1 from the table was never checked on the DNA. TRBV21-1 is marked as a pseudogene. The CDR3 is 11 amino acids. CDR3 in DNA: TGTGCCAGCAGATCCCCAAATGAGCAGTTCTTC. Residues: CASRSPNEQFF.

This clone was seen once. CDR3 loop: CASMGPQYEQYF. CDR3 DNA sequence: TGCGCCAGCATGGGGCCCCAATACGAGCAGTACTTC. The chain recombines TRBV4-3 with TRBJ2-7, with D tentatively TRBD1 (5 bases). V was clipped by 7 bases and J by 4 bases, with 11 bases between them. The germline CDR1 and CDR2 sequences are LGHNA and YSLEER. The CDR3 covers 12 residues.

CDR3 protein: CASSDRDSIRSNEKLFF. CDR3 bases: TGTGCCAGCAGTGACCGGGACAGCATAAGAAGTAATGAAAAACTGTTTTTT. V and J are TRBV6-1 and TRBJ1-4, with TRBD1 identical over 7 bases. Per the germline V gene, CDR1 is MNHNS and CDR2 is SASEGT. Trimming removed 3 bases from V and 4 bases from J; junction bases left unmatched: 11. The CDR3 contains 17 residues.

This clone showed up just once. V gene TRBV5-6 combines with J gene TRBJ1-1, with no clear D. V was cut by 3 bases and J by 8 bases, with 14 bases left in between. CDR1 is SGHDT, CDR2 YYEEEE, per germline. This CDR3 has 13 residues. CDR3 DNA: TGTGCCAGCAGCTCGAGAGCCGGGAGAGAAGCTTTCTTT. Its translation is CASSSRAGREAFF.

This chain links TRBV27 with TRBJ2-5; 7 bases fit TRBD2. J was trimmed by 1 base and V by 5 bases; bases with no gene match: 7. The length of the CDR3 is 15 residues. Germline V gene data show CDR1 as MNHEY and CDR2 as SMNVEV (reference sequence). CDR3 region: CASSQTSSPQETQYF. In DNA, the CDR3 is TGTGCCAGCAGTCAGACTAGCAGCCCCCAAGAGACCCAGTACTTC.

In DNA form, the CDR3 reads TGTGCCAGCAGACGGAAGGGGGCAGATACGCAGTATTTT. Translation: CASRRKGADTQYF. The chain recombines TRBV14 with TRBJ2-3; TRBD1 might be the D (6 bases). Germline-derived CDR1 and CDR2 are SGHDN and FVKESK. The ends were cut back, 6 bases at V and 4 bases at J, with 11 bases in the middle. This CDR3 is 13 amino acids long. The complete variable domain, with remaining parts taken from reference TRBV14 and TRBJ2-3, reads EAGVTQFPSHSVIEKGQTVTLRCDPISGHDNLYWYRRVMGKEIKFLLHFVKESKQDESGMPNNRFLAERTGGTYSTLKVQPAELEDSGVYFCASRRKGADTQYFGPGTRLTVL.

CDR3 in amino acids: CASSSGQGGNYGYTF. The CDR3 coding sequence is TGTGCCAGCAGTTCCGGACAGGGAGGGAACTATGGCTACACCTTC. This chain connects TRBV6-5 to TRBJ1-2; 8 positions agree with TRBD1. V shed 4 bases, J shed 2 bases, and the junction held 6 bases outside the gene matches. The CDR3 runs to 15 residues. The germline V gene encodes CDR1 MNHEY and CDR2 SVGAGI.

This rearrangement joins TRBV7-6 to TRBJ2-7; perhaps TRBD1 as D (5 bases). V lost 2 bases and J 7 bases, leaving 21 bases between the germline ends. Germline-derived CDR1 and CDR2 are SGHVS and FNYEAQ. The CDR3 sequence is 16 residues long. The CDR3 bases are TGTGCCAGCAGCTTAAGGGCAGGGTCCCCTACTGGAGAGCAGTACTTC. It translates to CASSLRAGSPTGEQYF.

The chain recombines TRBV13 with TRBJ1-4, with 8 bases that match TRBD1. The V and J ends lost 4 bases and 17 bases, in that order; junction bases with no gene match: 9. The CDR3 consists of 12 residues. Looked up from germline, CDR1 is PRHDT and CDR2 is FYEKMQ (reference sequence). The CDR3 here is CASSSNAGGRFF. CDR3 nucleotides: TGTGCCAGCAGCTCAAATGCAGGGGGCCGTTTTTTT.

Remarks on this clone: A junction boundary mismatches the germline segment, possibly from a read error. This chain joins TRBV7-9 and TRBJ1-2; 10 positions match TRBD1. CDR3 length: 16 residues. Per the germline V gene, CDR1 is SEHNR and CDR2 is FQNEAQ (reference sequence). The CDR3 DNA follows: TGTTCCAGCAGTTACGCCCGGGACAGGGGCGTAGATGGCTACACCTTC. Its translation: CSSSYARDRGVDGYTF. Variable domain in full (rest from reference TRBV7-9 and TRBJ1-2): DTGVSQNPRHKITKRGQNVTFRCDPISEHNRLYWYRQTLGQGPEFLTYFQNEAQLEKSRLLSDRFSAERPKGSFSTLEIQRTEQGDSAMYLCSSSYARDRGVDGYTFGSGTRLTVV.

J is TRBJ2-6 and V is TRBV23-1, with 8 bases fitting TRBD1. TRBV23-1 is labeled an ORF, and its function is uncertain. V trimming: 8 bases; J trimming: 0 bases; junction bases outside the gene matches: 6. This CDR3 region has 16 residues. The CDR3 bases are TGCGCCAGCTGGCGGGACAGGCACTCTGGGGCCAACGTCCTGACTTTC. Amino acid sequence: CASWRDRHSGANVLTF.